This paragraph reports one T cell receptor beta chain. Its antigen is not yet known. No quality values exist for individual bases; no much larger clone is one base distant. The data derive from a study of OX40 agonist ivuxolimab in advanced cancers. With respect to the entire study: Ivuxolimab was an agonistic, fully human IgG2 monoclonal antibody directed against OX40 (CD134), a costimulatory receptor. Intravenous ivuxolimab was administered to patients every 2 weeks at six dose levels: 0.01, 0.1, 0.3, 1.5, 3 and 10 mg/kg. Of the roughly 51 patients in dose escalation, about 19 had hepatocellular carcinoma, about 15 had melanoma, 9 had renal cell carcinoma and 9 had head and neck cancer. The dose-escalation cohort was roughly 80% male with a mean age of about 54 years, ranging from roughly 23 to 90. Prior anti-PD-1, anti-PD-L1 or anti-CTLA-4 therapy was permitted, and checkpoint inhibitors had been received by around 40% of dose-escalation patients. Partial responses occurred in three dose-escalation patients: two with cutaneous melanoma and one with hepatocellular carcinoma. Peripheral TCRbeta sequencing was intended to test whether TCR sequence diversity was altered and clonal T-cell expansion was caused by ivuxolimab. The paper covers the monotherapy dose-escalation part of the phase I ivuxolimab trial, which included N of about 50 patients.

The trial excluded patients who had a history of autoimmune disease or were on systemic immunosuppression. Peripheral blood for TCR sequencing was collected from all dose cohorts at baseline, on cycle 4 day 1, and on cycle 7 day 1. The samples were drawn from a first-in-human, open-label, multicenter phase I dose-escalation trial of ivuxolimab. Adults with locally advanced or metastatic head and neck squamous cell, hepatocellular, melanoma or renal cell carcinoma were enrolled in the trial. Before TCR sequencing, CD4+ and CD8+ T cells were separately sorted from peripheral blood. Study-wide findings and limitations: At doses of 0.1 to 3.0 mg/kg, clonal expansion of both CD4+ and CD8+ T cells in blood was seen between baseline and week 6. Partial responders in the 0.1-3.0 mg/kg groups had among the lowest normalized peripheral clonal expansion, especially among CD8+ T cells. Antigen specificity was not determined for the clonally expanded peripheral T cells. After ivuxolimab, more expanded clones were found on average in CD8+ T cells than in CD4+ T cells. Low levels of normalized T-cell clonal expansion were also shown by some nonresponding patients.

For sequencing of the TCRbeta CDR3 region, genomic DNA was extracted from the sorted cells. The immunoSEQ Assay was used to sequence the TCRbeta CDR3 regions. Imported from immuneACCESS, the table was reduced by TCRdb to in-frame sequences with V and J called. These copies leave out some clones; in studies compared against another copy, an unresolved V gene accounts for under half, and the cause of the remainder is not known. In all, the sample holds 75,000 to 95,000 clones, and roughly four fifths of those were seen once. The ten top clones hold 0.45% to 0.65% of the sample. Counted from cysteine to phenylalanine, this CDR3 has 19 amino acids. CDR3 DNA is the only sequence kept; it has 57 bases, read in frame from the first base. Deletion took 0 bases off V and 1 base off J, with a span of 19 bases between the germline ends. Per the germline V gene, KGHSH is the CDR1 and LQKENI is the CDR2.

The material was CD4+ or CD8+ T cells sorted from blood, obtained in a trial of the OX40 agonist ivuxolimab. This receptor was obtained from an adult with an advanced solid tumor such as melanoma, head and neck, liver or kidney cancer. The chain employs TRBV18 and TRBJ2-1; perhaps TRBD1 is the D gene, with 5 bases matching. CDR3 loop: CASSPPAGFLKGSYNEQFF. The DNA reads TGTGCCAGCTCACCACCTGCAGGTTTCCTGAAGGGGTCCTACAATGAGCAGTTCTTC.